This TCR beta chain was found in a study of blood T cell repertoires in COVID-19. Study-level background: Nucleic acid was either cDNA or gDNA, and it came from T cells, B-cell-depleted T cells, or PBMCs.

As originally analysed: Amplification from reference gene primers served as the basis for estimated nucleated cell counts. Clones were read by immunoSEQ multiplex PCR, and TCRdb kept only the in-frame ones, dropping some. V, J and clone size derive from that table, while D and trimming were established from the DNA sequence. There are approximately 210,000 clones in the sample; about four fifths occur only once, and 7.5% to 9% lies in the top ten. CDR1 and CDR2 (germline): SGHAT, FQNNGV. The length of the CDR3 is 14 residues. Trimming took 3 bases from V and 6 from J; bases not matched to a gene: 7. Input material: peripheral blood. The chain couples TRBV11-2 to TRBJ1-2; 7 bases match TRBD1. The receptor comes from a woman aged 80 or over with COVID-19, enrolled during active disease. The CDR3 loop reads CASSFLTGAHGYTF. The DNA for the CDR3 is TGTGCCAGCAGCTTCCTAACAGGGGCTCATGGCTACACCTTC.